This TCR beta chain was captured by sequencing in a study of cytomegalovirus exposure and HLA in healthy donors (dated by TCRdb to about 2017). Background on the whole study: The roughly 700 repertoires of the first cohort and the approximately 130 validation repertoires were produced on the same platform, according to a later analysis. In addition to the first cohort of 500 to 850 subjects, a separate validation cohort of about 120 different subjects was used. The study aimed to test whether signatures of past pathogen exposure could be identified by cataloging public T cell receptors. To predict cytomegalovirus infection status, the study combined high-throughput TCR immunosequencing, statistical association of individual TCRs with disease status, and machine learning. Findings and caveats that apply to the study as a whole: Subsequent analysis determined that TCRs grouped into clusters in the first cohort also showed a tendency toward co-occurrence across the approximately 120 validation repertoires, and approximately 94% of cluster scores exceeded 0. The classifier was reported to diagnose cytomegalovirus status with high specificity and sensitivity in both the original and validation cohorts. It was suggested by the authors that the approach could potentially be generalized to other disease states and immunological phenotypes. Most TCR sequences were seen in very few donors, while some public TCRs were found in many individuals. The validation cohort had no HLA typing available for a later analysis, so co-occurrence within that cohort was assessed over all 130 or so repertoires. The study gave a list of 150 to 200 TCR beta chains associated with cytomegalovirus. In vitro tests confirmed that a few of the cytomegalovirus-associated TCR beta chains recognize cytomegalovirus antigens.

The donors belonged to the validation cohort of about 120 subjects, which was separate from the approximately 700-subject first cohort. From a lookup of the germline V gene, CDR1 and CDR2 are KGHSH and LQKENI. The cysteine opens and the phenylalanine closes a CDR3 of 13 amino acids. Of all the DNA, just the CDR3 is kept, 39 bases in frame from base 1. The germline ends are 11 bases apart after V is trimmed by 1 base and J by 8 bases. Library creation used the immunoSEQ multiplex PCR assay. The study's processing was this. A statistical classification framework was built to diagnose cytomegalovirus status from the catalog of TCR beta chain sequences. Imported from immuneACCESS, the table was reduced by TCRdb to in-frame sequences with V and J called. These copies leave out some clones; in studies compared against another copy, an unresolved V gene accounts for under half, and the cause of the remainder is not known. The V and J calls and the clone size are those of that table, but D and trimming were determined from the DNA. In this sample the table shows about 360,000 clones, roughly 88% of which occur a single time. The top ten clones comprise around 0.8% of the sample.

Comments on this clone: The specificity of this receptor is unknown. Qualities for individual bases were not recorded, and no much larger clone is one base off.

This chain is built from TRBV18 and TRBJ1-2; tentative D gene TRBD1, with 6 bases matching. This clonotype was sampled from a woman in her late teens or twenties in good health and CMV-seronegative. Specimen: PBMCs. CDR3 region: CASSPQAQGGYTF. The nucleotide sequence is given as TGTGCCAGCTCACCACAAGCCCAGGGGGGCTACACCTTC.